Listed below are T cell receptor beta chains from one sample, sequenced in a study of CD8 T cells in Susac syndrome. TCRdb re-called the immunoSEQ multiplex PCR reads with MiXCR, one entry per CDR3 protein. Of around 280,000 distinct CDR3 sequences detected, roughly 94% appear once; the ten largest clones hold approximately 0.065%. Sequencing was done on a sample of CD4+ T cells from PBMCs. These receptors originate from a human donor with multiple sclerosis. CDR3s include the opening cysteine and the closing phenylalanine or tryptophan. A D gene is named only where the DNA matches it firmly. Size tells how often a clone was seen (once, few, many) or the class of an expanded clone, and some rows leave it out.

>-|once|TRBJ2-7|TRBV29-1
CSPPGGGSDEQYF
TGCAGCCCTCCAGGGGGGGGGAGTGACGAGCAGTACTTC
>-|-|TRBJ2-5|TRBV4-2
CASSQDRPGQETQYF
TGTGCCAGCAGCCAAGATAGACCAGGTCAAGAGACCCAGTACTTC
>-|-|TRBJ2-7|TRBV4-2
CASSTDKVGEQYF
TGTGCCAGCAGCACCGACAAGGTGGGGGAGCAGTACTTC
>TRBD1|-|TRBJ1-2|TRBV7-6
CASSSRTGSLYGYTF
TGTGCCAGCAGCTCCCGGACAGGGTCCCTCTATGGCTACACCTTC
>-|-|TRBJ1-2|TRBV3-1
CASSQPPGGYTF
TGTGCCAGCAGCCAACCCCCGGGTGGCTACACCTTC
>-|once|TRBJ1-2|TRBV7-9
CASSLLQGNYGYTF
TGTGCCAGCAGCTTATTACAGGGCAACTATGGCTACACCTTC
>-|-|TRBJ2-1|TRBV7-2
CASSLSREQNEQFF
TGTGCCAGCAGCTTATCCCGGGAGCAAAATGAGCAGTTCTTC
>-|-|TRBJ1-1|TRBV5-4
CASSLSGRNTEAFF
TGTGCCAGCAGCCTATCGGGCAGGAACACTGAAGCTTTCTTT
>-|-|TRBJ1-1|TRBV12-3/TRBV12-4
CASSLSSGGNTEAFF
TGTGCCAGCAGTTTAAGTAGCGGGGGGAACACTGAAGCTTTCTTT
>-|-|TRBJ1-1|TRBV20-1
CSAPGILDTEAFF
TGCAGTGCGCCGGGAATCTTAGACACTGAAGCTTTCTTT
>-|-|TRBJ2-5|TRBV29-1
CSTRGGYEETQYF
TGCAGCACAAGAGGGGGGTACGAGGAGACCCAGTACTTC
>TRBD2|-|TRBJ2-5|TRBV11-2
CASSPRLAGGLGEETQYF
TGTGCCAGCAGCCCGCGACTAGCGGGAGGGCTGGGTGAGGAGACCCAGTACTTC
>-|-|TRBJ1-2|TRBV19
CASSIDRDSYGYTF
TGTGCCAGTAGTATAGATCGAGACAGCTATGGCTACACCTTC
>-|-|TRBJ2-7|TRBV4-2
CASSQDGAAPYEQYF
TGTGCCAGCAGCCAAGATGGGGCGGCCCCCTACGAGCAGTACTTC
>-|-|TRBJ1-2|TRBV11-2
CASSLDPGTDYTF
TGTGCCAGCAGCTTAGATCCCGGGACGGATTACACCTTC
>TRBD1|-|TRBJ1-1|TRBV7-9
CASSLRGTVGTEAFF
TGTGCCAGCAGCTTGCGGGGGACAGTGGGCACTGAAGCTTTCTTT
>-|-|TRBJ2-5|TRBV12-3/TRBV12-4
CASSLPAVETQYF
TGTGCCAGCAGTCTCCCCGCGGTGGAGACCCAGTACTTC
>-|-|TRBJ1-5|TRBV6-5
CASSRVQYSNQPQHF
TGTGCCAGCAGCCGGGTCCAGTATAGCAATCAGCCCCAGCATTTT
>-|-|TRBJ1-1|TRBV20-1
CSARVGGSADTEAFF
TGCAGTGCTAGAGTGGGGGGGTCGGCGGACACTGAAGCTTTCTTT
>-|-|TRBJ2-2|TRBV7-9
CASSPYPGVATNTGELFF
TGTGCCAGCAGCCCCTACCCGGGGGTAGCAACGAACACCGGGGAGCTGTTTTTT
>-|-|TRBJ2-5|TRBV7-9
CARGETQYF
TGTGCCAGGGGCGAGACCCAGTACTTC
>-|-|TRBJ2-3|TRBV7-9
CASRRAFVTDTQYF
TGTGCCAGCCGAAGGGCCTTTGTTACAGATACGCAGTATTTT
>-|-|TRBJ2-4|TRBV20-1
CSANLKNIQYF
TGCAGTGCGAATTTGAAAAACATTCAGTACTTC
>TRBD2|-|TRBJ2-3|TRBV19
CASRDLGLAGAGGGPDTQYF
TGTGCCAGTAGGGACCTCGGGCTAGCGGGAGCGGGAGGTGGACCAGATACGCAGTATTTT
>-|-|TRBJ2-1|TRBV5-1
CASSPDGVAGADRNEQFF
TGCGCCAGCAGCCCCGATGGGGTGGCGGGGGCCGATCGCAATGAGCAGTTCTTC
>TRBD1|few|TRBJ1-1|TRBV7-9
CASSLGQGRTEAFF
TGTGCCAGCAGCTTAGGACAGGGGAGGACTGAAGCTTTCTTT
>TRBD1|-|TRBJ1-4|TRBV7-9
CASTQRGPTNEKLFF
TGTGCCAGCACCCAGAGGGGGCCAACTAATGAAAAACTGTTTTTT
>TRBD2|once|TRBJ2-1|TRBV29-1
CSVAGTSGSRGYNEQFF
TGCAGCGTCGCCGGGACTAGCGGGAGTAGGGGCTACAATGAGCAGTTCTTC
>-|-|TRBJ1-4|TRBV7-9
CASSLRQLTDEKLFF
TGTGCCAGCAGCTTAAGACAGCTAACAGATGAAAAACTGTTTTTT
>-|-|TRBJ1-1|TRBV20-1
CSARPGPGLRNTEAFF
TGCAGTGCCAGGCCAGGGCCGGGTCTAAGGAACACTGAAGCTTTCTTT
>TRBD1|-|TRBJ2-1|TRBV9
CASSRPGTGGYNEQFF
TGTGCCAGCAGCCGACCCGGGACAGGGGGATACAATGAGCAGTTCTTC
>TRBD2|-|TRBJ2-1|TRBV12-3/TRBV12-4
CASSEGLAGPYNEQFF
TGTGCCAGCAGTGAGGGACTAGCGGGACCCTACAATGAGCAGTTCTTC
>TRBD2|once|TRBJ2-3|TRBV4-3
CASSQEGSSGSSLTDTQYF
TGCGCCAGCAGCCAAGAGGGGTCTAGCGGGAGTTCATTGACAGATACGCAGTATTTT
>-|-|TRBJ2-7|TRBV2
CASSALRSPTYEQYF
TGTGCCAGCAGTGCCCTCCGGAGCCCTACCTACGAGCAGTACTTC
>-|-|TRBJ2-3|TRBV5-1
CASSPRLPRTRTDTQYF
TGCGCCAGCAGCCCGCGACTCCCACGGACCCGCACAGATACGCAGTATTTT
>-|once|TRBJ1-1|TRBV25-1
CASRHIMNTEAFF
TGTGCCAGCAGACATATAATGAACACTGAAGCTTTCTTT
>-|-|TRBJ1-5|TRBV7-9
CASSRQDQPQHF
TGTGCCAGCAGCCGACAGGATCAGCCCCAGCATTTT
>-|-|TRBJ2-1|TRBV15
CATSNSLAPGDNEQFF
TGTGCCACCAGCAACTCTTTGGCTCCCGGCGACAATGAGCAGTTCTTC
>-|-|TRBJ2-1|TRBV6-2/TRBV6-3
CASSYRPFYNEQFF
TGTGCCAGCAGTTACCGACCCTTCTACAATGAGCAGTTCTTC
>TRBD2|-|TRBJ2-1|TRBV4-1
CASSLETSSHNEQFF
TGCGCCAGCAGCCTTGAGACTAGCTCGCACAATGAGCAGTTCTTC
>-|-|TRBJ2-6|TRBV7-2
CASSLKGRTGANVLTF
TGTGCCAGCAGCCTAAAAGGGCGGACTGGGGCCAACGTCCTGACTTTC
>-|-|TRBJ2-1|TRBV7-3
CASSLDHRSSYNEQFF
TGTGCCAGCAGTCTCGACCACAGGAGCTCCTACAATGAGCAGTTCTTC
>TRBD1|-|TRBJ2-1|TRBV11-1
CASSSSFPLTGAAVEQFF
TGTGCCAGCAGCTCTTCCTTCCCTTTGACAGGGGCCGCCGTGGAGCAGTTCTTC
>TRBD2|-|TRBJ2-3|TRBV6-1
CASLTSGGTDTQYF
TGTGCCAGCCTCACTAGCGGGGGCACAGATACGCAGTATTTT
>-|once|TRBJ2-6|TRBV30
CAWDSGANVLTF
TGTGCCTGGGACTCTGGGGCCAACGTCCTGACTTTC
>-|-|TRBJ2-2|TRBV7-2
CASSLYGGSTLTGELFF
TGTGCCAGCAGCTTATATGGGGGATCGACTCTAACCGGGGAGCTGTTTTTT
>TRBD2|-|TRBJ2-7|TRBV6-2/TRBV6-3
CASSYTSGMKSTYEQYF
TGTGCCAGCAGTTATACCAGCGGGATGAAGTCAACCTACGAGCAGTACTTC
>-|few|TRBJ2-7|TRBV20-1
CSARDWGPSYEQYF
TGCAGTGCTAGAGATTGGGGCCCCTCCTACGAGCAGTACTTC
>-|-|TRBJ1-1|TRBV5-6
CASSLRGAGTAKPFF
TGTGCCAGCAGCCTAAGAGGGGCCGGGACCGCAAAACCTTTCTTT
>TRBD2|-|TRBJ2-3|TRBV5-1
CASSLEVGRARDTQYF
TGCGCCAGCAGCTTGGAAGTCGGGAGGGCCAGAGATACGCAGTATTTT
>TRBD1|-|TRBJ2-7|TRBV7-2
CASTLSVAGGSYEQYF
TGTGCCAGCACCCTTAGCGTCGCAGGGGGTTCCTACGAGCAGTACTTC
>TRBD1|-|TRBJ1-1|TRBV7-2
CASRAGTGNTEAFF
TGTGCCAGCAGAGCGGGGACAGGGAACACTGAAGCTTTCTTT
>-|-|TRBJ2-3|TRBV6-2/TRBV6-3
CASSYMDTQYF
TGTGCCAGCAGTTACATGGATACGCAGTATTTT
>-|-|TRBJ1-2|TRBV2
CASSENINYGYTF
TGTGCCAGCAGTGAAAACATAAACTATGGCTACACCTTC
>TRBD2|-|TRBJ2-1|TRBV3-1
CASSIWGSGGNEQFF
TGTGCCAGCAGCATCTGGGGTAGCGGGGGCAATGAGCAGTTCTTC